This T cell receptor beta chain stems from a study of cytomegalovirus exposure and HLA in healthy donors. Study-level information: Sequencing of about 179 million T cells in an earlier analysis found 95 million to 120 million unique TCR beta sequences.

CDR1 and CDR2 from the germline V gene are GTSNPN and SVGIG (reference sequence). Trimming removed 3 bases from V and 6 bases from J, with 7 bases in between. CDR3 length: 11 residues. The PCR made use of 60 Vbeta and 13 Jbeta primers. This table comes from immunoSEQ multiplex PCR, and its TCRdb copy is limited to in-frame clones, with some not included. The top ten hold more than 6.5% of the sample, which has some 110,000 clones, 50% to 80% seen once. The chain combines TRBV30 with TRBJ2-3; D is unresolved. Material: PBMCs. The receptor was derived from a woman in her thirties or forties in good health and CMV-seropositive. The CDR3 region is CAWSPQDTQYF. CDR3 coding DNA: TGTGCCTGGAGCCCCCAGGATACGCAGTATTTT.